One and the same sample provided the 27 T cell receptor beta chains below, sequenced in a study of T-cell reconstitution after alpha-beta-depleted transplantation in children. TCRbeta library construction was performed incorporating unique molecular identifiers. MiXCR, run by TCRdb on the PCR reads, gives a single entry per CDR3 protein. The sample yields 350,000 to 500,000 distinct CDR3 sequences, about 40% seen once. This specimen consisted of PBMCs, obtained before TCRalphabeta/CD19-depleted stem cell transplant. These receptors were taken from a girl aged 2 to 10 with aplastic anemia, due to receive a stem cell transplant.

The J gene is TRBJ1-3, the V gene TRBV5-6, with 9 nucleotides matching TRBD1. The CDR3 has 16 residues. CDR1 and CDR2 (germline): SGHDT, YYEEEE. V trimming: 2 bases; J trimming: 2 bases; junction bases outside the gene matches: 5. CDR3 protein: CASSFQGQGPGNTIYF. Written as DNA, the CDR3 is TGTGCCAGCAGCTTCCAGGGACAGGGTCCTGGAAACACCATATATTTT.

This clonotype appeared once. J is TRBJ2-3 and V is TRBV20-1; TRBD1 agrees at 9 bases. J gave up 2 bases and V 5 bases, and 8 bases lay outside the gene matches. The V gene's germline CDR1 is DFQATT and CDR2 SNEGSKA (reference sequence). CDR3 length: 15 amino acids. CDR3 bases: TGCAGTGCTGCCATCGGGACAGGGCCCACAGATACGCAGTATTTT. This translates into CSAAIGTGPTDTQYF.

Here the CDR3 reads CASSGQGRETQYF. In nucleotides, the CDR3 is TGTGCCAGCTCCGGACAGGGGAGAGAGACCCAGTACTTC. The chain couples TRBV6-1 to TRBJ2-5; 9 nucleotides line up with TRBD1. The CDR3 sequence is 13 residues long. Germline-derived CDR1 and CDR2 are MNHNS and SASEGT. V was clipped by 8 bases and J by 4 bases; unmatched bases: 5.

This clonotype was seen at least ten times. The V gene is TRBV4-1, the J gene TRBJ2-7; 8 nucleotides line up with TRBD1. The V gene's germline CDR1 is MGHRA and CDR2 YSYEKL. The ends lost 0 bases at V and 3 bases at J; junction bases unmatched: 13. The CDR3 sequence is 18 residues long. CDR3 DNA sequence: TGCGCCAGCAGCCAAGATCTCCTGGGTTGGACAGGGAACTACGAGCAGTACTTC. Its translation is CASSQDLLGWTGNYEQYF.

Written as DNA, the CDR3 is TGTGCCAGTAATATAGCGGGGAACACCGGGGAGCTGTTTTTT. This gives the protein CASNIAGNTGELFF. The chain uses TRBV6-2 or TRBV6-3 and TRBJ2-2; 7 bases align to TRBD2. The germline V gene has CDR1 MNHEY and CDR2 SVGEGT. The CDR3 length is 14 residues. The junction had 5 bases not matched to a gene; V was cut back by 9 bases and J by 1 base.

This clonotype showed up many times. The chain is built from TRBV6-5 and TRBJ2-7; TRBD2 matches 8 bases. Germline loops: CDR1 MNHEY, CDR2 SVGAGI. This CDR3 is built from 16 residues. The junction had 6 bases not matched to a gene; V was cut back by 0 bases and J by 2 bases. CDR3 amino acids: CASSYSIPAGAYEQYF. The DNA of the CDR3 is TGTGCCAGCAGTTACTCGATACCAGCGGGAGCCTACGAGCAGTACTTC.

The CDR3 reads CSASPGQGFGGANVLTF. Written as DNA, the CDR3 is TGCAGTGCTAGTCCGGGACAGGGATTTGGTGGGGCCAACGTCCTGACTTTC. This rearrangement joins TRBV20-1 to TRBJ2-6; TRBD1 matches at 9 bases. The V gene end was trimmed by 3 bases and the J gene end by 3 bases; junction bases not matched to a gene: 9. Germline V CDR1 and CDR2: DFQATT, SNEGSKA (reference sequence). The CDR3 consists of 17 residues.

The genes are TRBV20-1 and TRBJ2-7, with D unresolved. The CDR3 length is 11 residues. From germline, CDR1 is DFQATT and CDR2 SNEGSKA (reference sequence). CDR3 protein: CSARDQVDLGV. The CDR3 DNA sequence: TGCAGTGCTAGAGATCAGGTAGACCTGGGCGTG.

This clonotype was picked up many times. CDR3 residues: CASSQRGGRYNEQFF. In DNA, the CDR3 is TGTGCCAGCAGCCAAAGGGGGGGGCGGTACAATGAGCAGTTCTTC. The V gene is TRBV3-1, the J gene TRBJ2-1; a weak D match, TRBD2 (7 bases). Germline V gives CDR1 LGHDT, CDR2 YNNKEL (reference sequence). The V gene lost 2 bases and the J gene lost 4 bases, with 12 bases spanning the gap. This CDR3 spans 15 amino acids.

The chain uses TRBV20-1 and TRBJ1-5; D unclear. Trimming cost V 0 bases and J 1 base, with 13 bases left between them. From germline, CDR1 is DFQATT and CDR2 SNEGSKA (reference sequence). The CDR3 runs 16 residues. The CDR3 region has the DNA TGCAGTGCTAGAGATTTGGGCAGGATAAGCAATCAGCCCCAGCATTTT. This gives the protein CSARDLGRISNQPQHF.

The genes are TRBV29-1 and TRBJ2-7; D possibly uses TRBD1 or TRBD2 (5 bases each). This CDR3 is 9 amino acids long. Deletions cut 3 bases from V and 12 bases from J, with 9 bases between. CDR1 is SQVTM and CDR2 is ANQGSEA in the germline V gene. The CDR3 here is CSVDLGAYF. CDR3 bases: TGCAGCGTTGATCTCGGGGCGTACTTC.

J is TRBJ2-1 and V is TRBV29-1; 9 bases fit TRBD2. V was clipped by 5 bases and J by 4 bases; unmatched bases: 6. The CDR3 sequence is 14 residues long. Germline CDR1 reads SQVTM; CDR2 reads ANQGSEA. This chain's CDR3 is CSVTTSGTYNEQFF. As DNA, the CDR3 is TGCAGCGTTACGACTAGCGGTACGTACAATGAGCAGTTCTTC.

The chain links TRBV7-2 to TRBJ1-1; 7 nucleotides line up with TRBD1. This CDR3 comprises 14 residues. Germline loops: CDR1 SGHTA, CDR2 FQGNSA. Trimming removed 5 bases from V and 4 bases from J; junction bases left unmatched: 7. CDR3 protein: CASSLGGLATEAFF. The CDR3 region has the DNA TGTGCCAGCAGCCTAGGGGGCCTCGCCACTGAAGCTTTCTTT.

This clonotype has at least ten counts. The V gene is TRBV29-1, the J gene TRBJ2-3; TRBD1 matches 8 bases. CDR1 is SQVTM and CDR2 is ANQGSEA in the germline V gene. V was pared by 5 bases and J by 0 bases, with 7 bases of the junction left unmatched. The CDR3 is 15 amino acids. The CDR3 reads CSVQGARSSTDTQYF. CDR3 sequence (DNA): TGCAGCGTTCAGGGGGCGAGGTCTAGCACAGATACGCAGTATTTT.

This clonotype occurred many times. The J gene is TRBJ2-1, the V gene TRBV5-1; 8 nucleotides line up with TRBD2. The CDR3 is made up of 15 amino acids. The germline CDR1 and CDR2 sequences are SGHRS and YFSETQ. Losses at the gene ends were 0 bases for V and 4 bases for J; bases not matched to a gene: 3. This chain's CDR3 is CASSLVLAGYNEQFF. The CDR3 nucleotides are TGCGCCAGCAGCTTGGTGTTAGCGGGGTACAATGAGCAGTTCTTC.

The genes are TRBV20-1 and TRBJ2-5, with 7 bases that match TRBD1. V shed 6 bases, J shed 1 base, and the junction held 11 bases outside the gene matches. CDR1 DFQATT and CDR2 SNEGSKA come from the germline V gene (reference sequence). The CDR3 runs 15 residues. CDR3 in amino acids: CSATSRGRIQETQYF. Here the CDR3 DNA reads TGCAGTGCCACCTCGAGGGGGCGAATCCAAGAGACCCAGTACTTC.

The chain uses TRBV4-2 and TRBJ2-2; TRBD2 agrees at 8 bases. Germline CDR1 and CDR2: LGHNA and YNFKEQ. CDR3 length equals 15 residues. Germline trimming cut 3 bases from V and 4 bases from J; bases unmatched to any gene: 4. The CDR3 DNA sequence: TGTGCCAGCAGCCACCCGGGAGGGGTCACCGGGGAGCTGTTTTTT. This gives the protein CASSHPGGVTGELFF.

The sample holds many counts of this clonotype. The chain combines TRBV15 with TRBJ1-4, with TRBD1 as a possible D gene (5 bases). Trimming took 3 bases from V and 5 from J, leaving 16 bases between them. The CDR3 extends over 16 amino acids. CDR1 is LNHNV, CDR2 YYDKDF, per germline (reference sequence). CDR3 sequence (DNA): TGTGCCACCAGCAGGAAACGACGGACATTAAATGAAAAACTGTTTTTT. It is translated as CATSRKRRTLNEKLFF.

This rearrangement joins TRBV5-1 to TRBJ2-7, with D unclear. The CDR3 contains 12 residues. From germline, CDR1 is SGHRS and CDR2 YFSETQ. The V gene lost 3 bases and the J gene lost 6 bases, with 10 bases spanning the gap. The CDR3 spells CASSWTFGEQYF. The DNA of the CDR3 is TGCGCCAGCAGCTGGACCTTCGGCGAGCAGTACTTC.

This clonotype turned up a few times. The V gene is TRBV5-6, the J gene TRBJ2-4; the match to TRBD2 covers 7 bases. Per germline, CDR1 SGHDT and CDR2 YYEEEE. The CDR3 consists of 14 residues. V shed 4 bases and J 3 bases; nucleotides not matched to a gene: 4. The CDR3 bases are TGTGCCAGCAGCCCGGGGGAGGGCAAAAACATTCAGTACTTC. The encoded protein is CASSPGEGKNIQYF.

The rearrangement uses TRBV29-1 and TRBJ2-7; TRBD2 might be the D (5 bases). This CDR3 is 12 amino acids long. V was pared by 4 bases and J by 7 bases, with 14 bases between. The V gene's germline CDR1 is SQVTM and CDR2 ANQGSEA. CDR3 sequence (DNA): TGCAGCGTTGTTTCGCGGGTCGGTGAGCAGTACTTC. Amino acids: CSVVSRVGEQYF.

The chain recombines TRBV5-1 with TRBJ2-2; TRBD2 agrees at 10 bases. Germline V gene data show CDR1 as SGHRS and CDR2 as YFSETQ. The CDR3 is 16 amino acids. The junction had 6 bases not matched to a gene; V was cut back by 6 bases and J by 1 base. This chain's CDR3 is CASTRLAGGNTGELFF. The CDR3 nucleotides are TGCGCCAGCACCCGACTAGCGGGTGGGAACACCGGGGAGCTGTTTTTT.

The chain recombines TRBV30 with TRBJ2-3; no clear D gene. V lost 2 bases to trimming and J lost 7 bases, with 7 bases between them. The germline V gene has CDR1 GTSNPN and CDR2 SVGIG (reference sequence). The CDR3 length is 11 residues. CDR3 loop: CAWSPRNTQYF. The CDR3 nucleotides are TGTGCCTGGAGTCCTCGGAATACGCAGTATTTT.

The chain joins TRBV20-1 to TRBJ2-1; 11 nucleotides agree with TRBD2. The length of the CDR3 is 14 residues. Germline V gene lookup returns CDR1 DFQATT and CDR2 SNEGSKA (reference sequence). V dropped 4 bases and J dropped 3; count of bases not matched to a gene: 2. CDR3 bases: TGCAGTGCTATTAGCGGGAGGGACTACAATGAGCAGTTCTTC. The encoded protein is CSAISGRDYNEQFF.

CDR3 loop: CAISSHSSYNEQFF. CDR3 sequence (DNA): TGTGCCATCTCGAGTCATAGCTCCTACAATGAGCAGTTCTTC. The rearrangement uses TRBV10-3 and TRBJ2-1; unclear D gene. CDR3 length equals 14 residues. Germline V gene sequence: CDR1 ENHRY, CDR2 SYGVKD. V was trimmed by 8 bases and J by 0 bases, leaving 11 bases between them.

V is TRBV18 and J is TRBJ2-5; D gene unclear. Trimming took off 1 base at V and 1 base at J, with 13 bases between the two ends. In germline, CDR1 is KGHSH, CDR2 LQKENI. This CDR3 has 16 residues. CDR3 protein: CASSPRVVSLQETQYF. The CDR3 bases are TGTGCCAGCTCACCACGGGTGGTGTCGCTCCAAGAGACCCAGTACTTC.

The rearrangement links TRBV10-3 to TRBJ2-3; D may be TRBD1 or TRBD2 (5 bases each). Germline CDR1 reads ENHRY; CDR2 reads SYGVKD. The CDR3 runs to 13 residues. Deletions cut 9 bases from V and 5 bases from J, with 15 bases between. The CDR3 region is CAMHAGAGDTQYF. CDR3 bases: TGTGCCATGCATGCCGGGGCGGGAGATACGCAGTATTTT.